This entry lists 23 T cell receptor beta chains sequenced from one sample in a study of cytomegalovirus exposure and HLA in healthy donors. Researchers ran the PCR with 60 Vbeta and 13 Jbeta primers. Repertoires were generated with immunoSEQ multiplex PCR, while TCRdb's copy carries only in-frame clones and drops some. Of more than 80,000 clones in the sample, roughly 70% were seen once. The sample comprised PBMCs. The receptors derive from a male donor in good health and CMV-seropositive.

The V and J genes are TRBV2 and TRBJ2-7; 10 nucleotides line up with TRBD1. The junction had 5 bases not matched to a gene; V was cut back by 4 bases and J by 11 bases. Germline V CDR1 and CDR2: SNHLY, FYNNEI. The CDR3 has 12 residues. The CDR3 loop reads CASSGTGGFKYF. CDR3 in DNA: TGTGCCAGCAGTGGGACAGGGGGGTTTAAGTACTTC.

V usage is TRBV18 and J usage is TRBJ2-7; possible D gene TRBD1, 5 bases. V lost 0 bases and J lost 7, with 13 bases in between. The V gene's germline CDR1 is KGHSH and CDR2 LQKENI. CDR3 length: 14 amino acids. This CDR3 is CASSPPSGRWEQYF. CDR3 nucleotides: TGTGCCAGCTCACCACCCTCAGGGCGCTGGGAGCAGTACTTC.

The chain employs TRBV6-5 and TRBJ2-7, with 8 bases matching TRBD1. The CDR3 runs 14 residues. After removal of 8 bases from V and 9 bases from J, the junction contained 15 bases not matched to a gene. Germline V gene sequence: CDR1 MNHEY, CDR2 SVGAGI. DNA of the CDR3: TGTGCCAGCCAGGACAGGGAGAATGAGGTCTGGCAGTACTTC. It specifies CASQDRENEVWQYF.

The chain carries TRBV5-4 and TRBJ2-5; 8 bases fit TRBD2. Germline trimming cut 6 bases from V and 3 bases from J; bases unmatched to any gene: 13. CDR1 and CDR2 from the germline V gene are SGHNT and YYREEE (reference sequence). The CDR3 consists of 16 residues. In DNA, the CDR3 is TGTGCCAGCAACAAGAGGGGACTAGTCACCAAAGAGACCCAGTACTTC. Protein sequence: CASNKRGLVTKETQYF.

The J gene is TRBJ2-5, the V gene TRBV19; possible D gene TRBD2, 6 bases. Looked up from germline, CDR1 is LNHDA and CDR2 is SQIVND (reference sequence). Trimming left V 4 bases short and J 5 bases short, with 20 bases between. The CDR3 runs 16 residues. The CDR3 here is CASSRGKRLGGETQYF. CDR3 nucleotide sequence: TGTGCCAGTAGTAGGGGGAAGAGGCTCGGAGGGGAGACCCAGTACTTC.

The sample holds a few counts of this clone. This chain joins TRBV28 and TRBJ2-2; possible D gene TRBD1, 5 bases. Trimming took 5 bases from V and 1 from J, leaving 23 bases between them. The germline CDR1 and CDR2 sequences are MDHEN and SYDVKM. This CDR3 is 19 amino acids long. CDR3 protein: CASSQGGAGWAGNTGELFF. Written as DNA, the CDR3 is TGTGCCAGCAGTCAGGGTGGCGCTGGGTGGGCAGGGAACACCGGGGAGCTGTTTTTT.

The chain has TRBV7-7 and TRBJ2-1; D call uncertain. The V end was cut by 5 bases, the J end by 4 bases, with 9 bases between. Germline CDR1 and CDR2: SSHAT and FNYEAQ (reference sequence). The length of the CDR3 is 13 residues. The CDR3: CASSLNRYNEQFF. The CDR3 DNA sequence: TGTGCCAGCAGCCTCAACCGGTACAATGAGCAGTTCTTC.

The chain is built from TRBV7-2 and TRBJ2-7; 8 bases are shared with TRBD1. The germline gives CDR1 SGHTA, CDR2 FQGNSA. V dropped 0 bases and J dropped 6; count of bases not matched to a gene: 7. CDR3 length: 15 residues. The CDR3: CASSLAAGGLSEQYF. The CDR3 bases are TGTGCCAGCAGCTTAGCGGCAGGGGGCCTTAGCGAGCAGTACTTC.

The CDR3 region has the DNA TGCGCCAGCAGACTGAGTACAGATACGCAGTATTTT. This translates into CASRLSTDTQYF. This sequence joins TRBV5-1 and TRBJ2-3; D gene unclear. Germline V gene sequence: CDR1 SGHRS, CDR2 YFSETQ. This CDR3 comprises 12 residues. V was trimmed by 5 bases and J by 3 bases, leaving 7 bases between them.

This clone was counted a single time. V usage is TRBV18 and J usage is TRBJ2-6; TRBD2 is a possible D gene (6 bases). The CDR3 covers 16 residues. In germline, CDR1 is KGHSH, CDR2 LQKENI. The V end was cut by 8 bases, the J end by 0 bases, with 14 bases between. The CDR3 DNA is TGTGCCAGCACGCGGGGAACCAACTCTGGGGCCAACGTCCTGACTTTC. As protein: CASTRGTNSGANVLTF.

The sample holds a few counts of this clone. At one boundary the junction diverges from the germline segment, which might be a read error. V usage is TRBV30 and J usage is TRBJ1-5, with 8 bases fitting TRBD1. This CDR3 spans 13 amino acids. Per germline, CDR1 GTSNPN and CDR2 SVGIG (reference sequence). The CDR3 DNA reads as TGTGCCTGCGGACAGGGAGACAATCAGCCCCAGAATTTT. Its translation: CACGQGDNQPQNF.

J is TRBJ2-3 and V is TRBV7-3, with TRBD2 as a possible D gene (5 bases). The V end was cut by 4 bases, the J end by 4 bases, with 12 bases between. The CDR3 length is 14 residues. In germline, CDR1 is SGHTA, CDR2 FQGTGA. This CDR3 is CASSSNTGSDTQYF. CDR3 nucleotide sequence: TGTGCCAGCAGCTCAAATACGGGGTCAGATACGCAGTATTTT. The complete variable domain, with remaining parts taken from reference TRBV7-3 and TRBJ2-3, reads GAGVSQTPSNKVTEKGKYVELRCDPISGHTALYWYRQSLGQGPEFLIYFQGTGAADDSGLPNDRFFAVRPEGSVSTLKIQRTERGDSAVYLCASSSNTGSDTQYFGPGTRLTVL.

The chain employs TRBV4-1 and TRBJ2-7; 8 positions match TRBD2. V was pared by 1 base and J by 2 bases, with 10 bases of the junction left unmatched. Germline CDR1 reads MGHRA; CDR2 reads YSYEKL. The CDR3 runs to 17 residues. The CDR3, as DNA: TGCGCCAGCAGCCAAGGCCCACTAGCGGCAAGAGCCTACGAGCAGTACTTC. It encodes CASSQGPLAARAYEQYF.

CDR3 loop: CASSPGLPETQYF. The CDR3 DNA is TGCGCCAGCAGCCCGGGACTTCCAGAGACCCAGTACTTC. This sequence joins TRBV5-1 and TRBJ2-5, with a weak D call TRBD2 (6 bases). V was pared by 4 bases and J by 4 bases, with 11 bases between. CDR3 length: 13 residues. Germline CDR1 is SGHRS and CDR2 is YFSETQ.

This chain links TRBV28 with TRBJ1-1; 7 nucleotides line up with TRBD1. The CDR3 runs to 16 residues. With V trimmed by 4 bases and J by 7 bases, 15 bases remained unmatched. The germline gives CDR1 MDHEN, CDR2 SYDVKM. CDR3 DNA: TGTGCCAGCAGTTACCGGGACAGTTACTCCAAAGATGAAGCTTTCTTT. This gives the protein CASSYRDSYSKDEAFF.

The chain combines TRBV6-5 with TRBJ1-1; D gene ambiguous. From germline, CDR1 is MNHEY and CDR2 SVGAGI. With 5 bases removed from V and 5 bases from J, the gap between germline ends came to 9 bases. The CDR3 is made up of 12 amino acids. The CDR3, as DNA: TGTGCCAGCAGTAGAGGGATTACTGAAGCTTTCTTT. Translated: CASSRGITEAFF.

This clone was detected a few times. The chain couples TRBV27 to TRBJ2-7, with 7 nucleotides matching TRBD2. Germline V CDR1 and CDR2: MNHEY, SMNVEV (reference sequence). The CDR3 runs to 13 residues. The J segment lost 6 bases and the V segment lost 5 bases, leaving 7 bases of the junction unmatched. The CDR3 DNA is TGTGCCAGCAGTATCACCCCGGGAGGCGAGCAGTACTTC. This codes for CASSITPGGEQYF.

This CDR3 reads CASTDPGLAGREQYF. CDR3 nucleotide sequence: TGTGCCAGCACCGACCCTGGACTAGCGGGGCGCGAGCAGTACTTC. The chain employs TRBV6-5 and TRBJ2-7, with 12 bases matching TRBD2. Germline lookup yields CDR1 MNHEY and CDR2 SVGAGI. The CDR3 is made up of 15 amino acids. The trim removed 7 bases at V and 6 bases at J, leaving 10 bases unmatched.

The chain carries TRBV7-2 and TRBJ2-4; D not resolved. This CDR3 is 14 amino acids long. Trimming removed 0 bases from V and 9 bases from J, with 12 bases in between. Germline V gene lookup returns CDR1 SGHTA and CDR2 FQGNSA. This chain's CDR3 is CASSLALEQSIQYF. The CDR3 bases are TGTGCCAGCAGCTTAGCGTTGGAACAGAGCATTCAGTACTTC.

The rearrangement uses TRBV7-6 and TRBJ2-1; D is undetermined. Germline V CDR1 and CDR2: SGHVS, FNYEAQ. This CDR3 has 12 residues. V lost 1 base and J 6 bases, leaving 4 bases between the germline ends. In DNA form, the CDR3 reads TGTGCCAGCAGCTTAGACGGCAATGAGCAGTTCTTC. It specifies CASSLDGNEQFF.

This chain connects TRBV2 to TRBJ2-7; D is undetermined. The CDR3 consists of 13 residues. Germline-derived CDR1 and CDR2 are SNHLY and FYNNEI. V lost 4 bases and J lost 9, with 16 bases in between. CDR3 nucleotide sequence: TGTGCCAGCAGTGCCAGCCTCGTTAGAGGGCAGTACTTC. This codes for CASSASLVRGQYF.

This clone appeared once. This chain links TRBV4-2 with TRBJ2-5; D remains ambiguous. The CDR3 length is 15 residues. Trimming stripped 0 bases from V and 2 bases from J, with 10 bases between. Germline CDR1 reads LGHNA; CDR2 reads YNFKEQ. CDR3 sequence (DNA): TGTGCCAGCAGCCAAGAATCCAGGAATCAAGAGACCCAGTACTTC. The encoded protein is CASSQESRNQETQYF.

The chain employs TRBV5-1 and TRBJ2-7; no definite D call. The CDR3 contains 13 residues. The V end lost 6 bases, the J end lost 2 bases, and 12 bases lay between the germline ends. Germline CDR1 SGHRS, CDR2 YFSETQ. The CDR3 loop reads CASTVEPTYEQYF. CDR3 in DNA: TGCGCCAGCACTGTAGAACCGACCTACGAGCAGTACTTC.